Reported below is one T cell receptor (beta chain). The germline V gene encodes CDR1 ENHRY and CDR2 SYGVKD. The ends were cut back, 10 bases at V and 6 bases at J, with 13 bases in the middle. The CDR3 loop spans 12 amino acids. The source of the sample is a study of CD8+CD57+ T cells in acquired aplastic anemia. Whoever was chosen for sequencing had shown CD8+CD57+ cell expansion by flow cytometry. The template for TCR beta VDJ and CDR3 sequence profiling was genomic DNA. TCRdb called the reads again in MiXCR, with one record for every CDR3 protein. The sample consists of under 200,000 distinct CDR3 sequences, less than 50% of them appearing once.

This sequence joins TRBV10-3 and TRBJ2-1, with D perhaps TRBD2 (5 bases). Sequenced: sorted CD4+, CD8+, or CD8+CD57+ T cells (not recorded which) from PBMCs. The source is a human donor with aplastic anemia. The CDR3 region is CATEGNFNEQFF. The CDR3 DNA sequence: TGTGCCACCGAGGGAAATTTCAATGAGCAGTTCTTC.